The source of this T cell receptor beta chain is a study of T cell responses to AZD1222 COVID-19 vaccine. General study results and limits: White British ancestry dominated among donors, who included more females, and clonal diversity was possibly underestimated. Spike-specific TCR breadth and depth were elevated following two AZD1222 doses. Every sample of the repertoires postdated the peak T cell response.

With regard to this clone: Its antigen is not known.

The data were produced by immunoSEQ multiplex PCR, yet TCRdb's version contains in-frame clones alone and is incomplete. The profile shows about 150,000 clones, approximately 88% of them singletons. The germline CDR1 and CDR2 sequences are SGHNT and YYREEE (reference sequence). Trimming removed 4 bases from V and 4 bases from J; junction bases left unmatched: 6. This CDR3 is built from 15 residues. The genes are TRBV5-4 and TRBJ2-2; 8 bases match TRBD1. The sample consisted of peripheral blood, taken 28 days after the second dose of the MenACWY control vaccine. This sequence was found in an adult who received the MenACWY meningococcal vaccine as a control. CDR3 sequence reads: CASSRTGFGTGELFF. CDR3 coding DNA: TGTGCCAGCAGCCGGACAGGGTTCGGCACCGGGGAGCTGTTTTTT.